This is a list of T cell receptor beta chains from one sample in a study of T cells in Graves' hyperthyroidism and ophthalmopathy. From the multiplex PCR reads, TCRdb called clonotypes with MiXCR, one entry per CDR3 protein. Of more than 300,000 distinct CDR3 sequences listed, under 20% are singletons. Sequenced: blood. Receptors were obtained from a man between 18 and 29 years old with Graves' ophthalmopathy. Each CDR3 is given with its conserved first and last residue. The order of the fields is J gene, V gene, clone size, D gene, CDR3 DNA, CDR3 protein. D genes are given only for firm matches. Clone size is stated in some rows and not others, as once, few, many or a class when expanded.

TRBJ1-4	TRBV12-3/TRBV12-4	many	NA	TGTGCCAGCGCACCACGTCAGGTGGCGAAACTGTTTTTT	CASAPRQVAKLFF
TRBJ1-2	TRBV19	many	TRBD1	TGTGCCAGTACGAGACAGGGCAACTATGGCTACACCTTC	CASTRQGNYGYTF
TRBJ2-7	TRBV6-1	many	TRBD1	TGTGCCAGCACTAGGGGCAGGGGGTCCTACGAGCAGTACTTC	CASTRGRGSYEQYF
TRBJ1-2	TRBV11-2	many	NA	TGTGCCAGCAGCTTAGATCCGGGCAGGGTGAATAACTATGGCTACACCTTC	CASSLDPGRVNNYGYTF
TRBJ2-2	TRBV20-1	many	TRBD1	TGCAGTGCTAGTACCACAGGGGACGACACCGGGGAGCTGTTTTTT	CSASTTGDDTGELFF
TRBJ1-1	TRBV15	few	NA	TGTGCCACCAGCAGAGCTGGCAGTTTCATGAACACTGAAGCTTTCTTT	CATSRAGSFMNTEAFF
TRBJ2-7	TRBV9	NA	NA	TGTGCCAACAGCGTAGGACAGACCTACGAGCAGTACTTC	CANSVGQTYEQYF
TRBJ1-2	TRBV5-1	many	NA	TGCGCCAGCAGCGAAGGGGGGGACAACTATGGCTACACCTTC	CASSEGGDNYGYTF
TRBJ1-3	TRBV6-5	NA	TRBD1	TGTGCCAGCAGTTACTCTCGACAGGGACCTGGAAACACCATATATTTT	CASSYSRQGPGNTIYF
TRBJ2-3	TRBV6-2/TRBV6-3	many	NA	TGTGCCACCGCCCGGGACGCCTCGCTCCATACGCAGTATTTT	CATARDASLHTQYF
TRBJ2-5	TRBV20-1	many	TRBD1	TGCAGTGCTAAACCGGGACAGGGGTGGGAGACCCAGTACTTC	CSAKPGQGWETQYF
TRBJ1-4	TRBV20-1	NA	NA	TGCAGTGCTAGAATGCGGGCAGCCGAAAAACTGTTTTTT	CSARMRAAEKLFF
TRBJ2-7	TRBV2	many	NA	TGTGCCAGCAGTGTGTACGAGGGACGGGGCGAGCAGTACTTC	CASSVYEGRGEQYF
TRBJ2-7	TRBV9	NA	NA	TGTGCCAGCAGCGAGGGCCAACAACAGGGAGGAAGGGTCGAGCAGTACTTC	CASSEGQQQGGRVEQYF
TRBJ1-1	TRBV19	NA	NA	TGTGCCAGTAGTCGGGGCTGGAACACTGAAGCTTTCTTT	CASSRGWNTEAFF
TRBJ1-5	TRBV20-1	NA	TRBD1	TGCAGTGCTCGAGCCGGGACAGCTAACAATCAGCCCCAGCATTTT	CSARAGTANNQPQHF
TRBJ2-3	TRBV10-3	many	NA	TGTGCCATCAGTGAGTCAGGGATTGGGACAACCGCTAGCACAGATACGCAGTATTTT	CAISESGIGTTASTDTQYF
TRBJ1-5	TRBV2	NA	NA	TGTGCCAGCAGCCCGAATGGGGGCACAGGGCTCCTCAAGCCCCAGCATTTT	CASSPNGGTGLLKPQHF
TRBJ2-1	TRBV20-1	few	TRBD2	TGCAGTGCAACTTCCGGGACTAGCGGGGACAATGAGCAGTTCTTC	CSATSGTSGDNEQFF
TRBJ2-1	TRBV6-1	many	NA	TGTGCCAGCAGTGTTGAGAGCTCCTACAATGAGCAGTTCTTC	CASSVESSYNEQFF
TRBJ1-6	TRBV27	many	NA	TGTGCCAGCAGCCACGAGGGGGAAGGTAACTCACCCCTCCACTTT	CASSHEGEGNSPLHF
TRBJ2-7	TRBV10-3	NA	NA	TGTGCCATCAGTGAGGGGGCGCGGTCCTCCGAGCAGTACTTC	CAISEGARSSEQYF
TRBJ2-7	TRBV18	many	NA	TGTGCCAGCTCACCCGCGACAGGTTACGAGCAGTACTTC	CASSPATGYEQYF
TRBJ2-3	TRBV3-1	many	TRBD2	TGTGCCAGCAGCTGGACTAGCGGGGGGGATACGCAGTATTTT	CASSWTSGGDTQYF
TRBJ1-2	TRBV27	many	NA	TGTGCCAGCAGTTCCCTCCAGGCCTATGGCTACACCTTC	CASSSLQAYGYTF
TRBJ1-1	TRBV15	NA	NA	TGTGCCACCAGCAGTGGACTCCTAAAAACTGAAGCTTTCTTT	CATSSGLLKTEAFF
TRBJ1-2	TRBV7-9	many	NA	TGTGCCAGCAGCTTAGGGGGCCCTAACTATGGCTACACCTTC	CASSLGGPNYGYTF
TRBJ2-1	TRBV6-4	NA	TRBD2	TGTGCCAGCAGTACTAGCGGGGGGAGATACAATGAGCAGTTCTTC	CASSTSGGRYNEQFF
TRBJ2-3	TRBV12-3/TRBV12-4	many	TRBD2	TGTGCCAGCAGCCGCCGACTAGCGGGTCCTCGAACTAGCACAGATACGCAGTATTTT	CASSRRLAGPRTSTDTQYF
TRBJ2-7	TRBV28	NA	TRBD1	TGTGCCAGCAGTCGCCCCGGGACAGGGAGAAGCGAGCAGTACTTC	CASSRPGTGRSEQYF
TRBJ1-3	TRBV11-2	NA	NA	TGTGCCAGCAGCTTGGAGTACTCTGGAAACACCATATATTTT	CASSLEYSGNTIYF
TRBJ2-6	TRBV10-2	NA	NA	TGCGCCAGCAGTGAGCTCAGAAACTCTGGTGCCAACGTCCTGACTTTC	CASSELRNSGANVLTF
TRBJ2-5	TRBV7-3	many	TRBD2	TGTGCTAGCAGCTCGGGACTAGCGGGGGGGGAGACCCAGTACTTC	CASSSGLAGGETQYF
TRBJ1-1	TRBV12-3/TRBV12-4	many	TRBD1	TGTGCCAGCAGTCTCCGGACAGGGCCGAAAACTGAAGCTTTCTTT	CASSLRTGPKTEAFF
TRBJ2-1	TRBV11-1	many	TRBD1	TGTGCCAGCAGCTTAGAAGGGACAGGGGTTCTCAATGAGCAGTTCTTC	CASSLEGTGVLNEQFF
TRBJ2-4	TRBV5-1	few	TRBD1	TGCGCCAGCAGCCCTGGACAGGGGGCGCCGTCCAAAAACATTCAGTACTTC	CASSPGQGAPSKNIQYF
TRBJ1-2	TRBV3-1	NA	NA	TGTGCCAGCAGCCACTCGGGGCGGGGGATCTATGGCTACACCTTC	CASSHSGRGIYGYTF